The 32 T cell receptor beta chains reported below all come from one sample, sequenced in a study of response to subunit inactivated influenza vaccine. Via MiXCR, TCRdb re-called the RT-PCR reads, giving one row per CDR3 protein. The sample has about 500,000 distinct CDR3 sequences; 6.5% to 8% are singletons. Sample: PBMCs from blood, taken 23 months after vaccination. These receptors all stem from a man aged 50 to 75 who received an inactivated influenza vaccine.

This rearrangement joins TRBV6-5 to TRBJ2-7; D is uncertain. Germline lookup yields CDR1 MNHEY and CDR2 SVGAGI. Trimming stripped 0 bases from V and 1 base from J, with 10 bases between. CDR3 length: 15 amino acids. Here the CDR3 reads CASSYSIVPSYEQYF. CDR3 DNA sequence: TGTGCCAGCAGTTACTCGATCGTCCCATCCTACGAGCAGTACTTC.

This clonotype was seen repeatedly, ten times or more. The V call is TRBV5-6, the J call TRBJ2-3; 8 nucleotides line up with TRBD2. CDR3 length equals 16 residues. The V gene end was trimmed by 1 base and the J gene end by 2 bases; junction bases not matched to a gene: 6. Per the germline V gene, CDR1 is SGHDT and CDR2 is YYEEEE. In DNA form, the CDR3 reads TGTGCCAGCAGCTTGATGCGGGGGGCGTCCACAGATACGCAGTATTTT. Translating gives CASSLMRGASTDTQYF. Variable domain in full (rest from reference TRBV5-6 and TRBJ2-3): DAGVTQSPTHLIKTRGQQVTLRCSPKSGHDTVSWYQQALGQGPQFIFQYYEEEERQRGNFPDRFSGHQFPNYSSELNVNALLLGDSALYLCASSLMRGASTDTQYFGPGTRLTVL.

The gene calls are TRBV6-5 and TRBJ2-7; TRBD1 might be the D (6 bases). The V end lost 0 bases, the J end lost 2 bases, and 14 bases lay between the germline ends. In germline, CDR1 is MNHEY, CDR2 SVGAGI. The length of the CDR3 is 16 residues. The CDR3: CASSYSSGASTYEQYF. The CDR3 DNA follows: TGTGCCAGCAGTTACTCCTCAGGGGCTTCGACCTACGAGCAGTACTTC.

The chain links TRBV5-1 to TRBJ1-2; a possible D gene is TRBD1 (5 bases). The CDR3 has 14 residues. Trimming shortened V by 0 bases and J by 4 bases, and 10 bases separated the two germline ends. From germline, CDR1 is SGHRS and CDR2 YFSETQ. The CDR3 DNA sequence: TGCGCCAGCAGCTTGGGACAGCGGGTCTATGGCTACACCTTC. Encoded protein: CASSLGQRVYGYTF.

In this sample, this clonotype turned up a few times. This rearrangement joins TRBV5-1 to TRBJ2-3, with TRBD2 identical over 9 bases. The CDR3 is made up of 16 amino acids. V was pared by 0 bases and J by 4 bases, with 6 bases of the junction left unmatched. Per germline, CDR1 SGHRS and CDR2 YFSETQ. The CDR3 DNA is TGCGCCAGCAGCTTGGCCTCGCGGGGGGGACCAGATACGCAGTATTTT. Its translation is CASSLASRGGPDTQYF.

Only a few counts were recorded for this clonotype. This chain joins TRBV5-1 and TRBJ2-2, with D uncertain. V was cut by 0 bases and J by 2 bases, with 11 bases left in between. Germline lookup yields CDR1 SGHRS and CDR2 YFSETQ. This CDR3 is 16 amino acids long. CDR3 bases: TGCGCCAGCAGCTTGGCAGCCGACTCAAACACCGGGGAGCTGTTTTTT. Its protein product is CASSLAADSNTGELFF.

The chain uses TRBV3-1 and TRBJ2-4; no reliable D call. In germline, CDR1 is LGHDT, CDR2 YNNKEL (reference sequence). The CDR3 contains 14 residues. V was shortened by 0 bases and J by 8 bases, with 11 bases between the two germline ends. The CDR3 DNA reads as TGTGCCAGCAGCCAAGACGGCTACGTAGACATTCAGTACTTC. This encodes CASSQDGYVDIQYF.

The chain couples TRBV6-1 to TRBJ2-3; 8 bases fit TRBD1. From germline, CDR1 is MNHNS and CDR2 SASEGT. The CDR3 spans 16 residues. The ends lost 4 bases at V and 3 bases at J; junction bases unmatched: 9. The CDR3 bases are TGTGCCAGCAGTGCCCGGACAGGGAGTGGAACAGATACGCAGTATTTT. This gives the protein CASSARTGSGTDTQYF.

CDR3 protein: CASCFGTRNEQFF. CDR3 nucleotide sequence: TGTGCCAGCTGTTTCGGGACTAGAAATGAGCAGTTCTTC. The chain uses TRBV3-1 and TRBJ2-1, with 8 bases lining up with TRBD2. The length of the CDR3 is 13 residues. The V and J ends lost 8 bases and 7 bases, in that order; junction bases with no gene match: 7. The germline CDR1 and CDR2 sequences are LGHDT and YNNKEL (reference sequence).

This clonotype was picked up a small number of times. The CDR3 here is CSAIVPGHGRFVNEQFF. In nucleotides, the CDR3 is TGCAGTGCTATCGTCCCGGGACACGGTCGTTTTGTCAATGAGCAGTTCTTC. The genes are TRBV20-1 and TRBJ2-1; tentatively, D is TRBD1 (6 bases). V lost 4 bases to trimming and J lost 6 bases, with 25 bases between them. The length of the CDR3 is 17 residues. Germline CDR1 DFQATT, CDR2 SNEGSKA (reference sequence).

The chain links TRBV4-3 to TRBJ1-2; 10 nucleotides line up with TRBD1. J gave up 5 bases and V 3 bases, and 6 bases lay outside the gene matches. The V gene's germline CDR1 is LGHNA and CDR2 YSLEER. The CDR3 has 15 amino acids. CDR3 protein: CASSQRQGAKYGYTF. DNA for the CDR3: TGCGCCAGCAGCCAGAGACAGGGGGCGAAGTATGGCTACACCTTC.

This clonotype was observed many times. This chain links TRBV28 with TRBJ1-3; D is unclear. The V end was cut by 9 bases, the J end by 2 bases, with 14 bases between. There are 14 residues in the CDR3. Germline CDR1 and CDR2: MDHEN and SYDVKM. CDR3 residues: CASGQILTGNTIYF. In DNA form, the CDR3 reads TGTGCCAGTGGGCAAATCCTCACTGGAAACACCATATATTTT.

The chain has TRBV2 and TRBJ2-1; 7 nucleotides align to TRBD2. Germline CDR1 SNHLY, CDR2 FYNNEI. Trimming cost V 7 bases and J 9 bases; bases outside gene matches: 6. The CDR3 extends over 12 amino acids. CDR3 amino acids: CASKPSGTEQFF. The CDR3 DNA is TGTGCCAGCAAACCCAGCGGGACTGAGCAGTTCTTC.

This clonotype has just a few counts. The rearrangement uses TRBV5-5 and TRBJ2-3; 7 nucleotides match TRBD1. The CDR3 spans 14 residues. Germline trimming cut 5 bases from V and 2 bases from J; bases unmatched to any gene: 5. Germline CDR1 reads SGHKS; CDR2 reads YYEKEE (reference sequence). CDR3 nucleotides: TGTGCCAGCAGGTCCGGGACAGACACAGATACGCAGTATTTT. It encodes CASRSGTDTDTQYF.

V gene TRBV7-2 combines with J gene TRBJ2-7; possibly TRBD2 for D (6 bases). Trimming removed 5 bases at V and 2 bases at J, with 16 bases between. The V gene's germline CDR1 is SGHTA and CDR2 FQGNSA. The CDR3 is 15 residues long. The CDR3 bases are TGTGCCAGCAGCCCACGAGCGGGTCTACCCTACGAGCAGTACTTC. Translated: CASSPRAGLPYEQYF.

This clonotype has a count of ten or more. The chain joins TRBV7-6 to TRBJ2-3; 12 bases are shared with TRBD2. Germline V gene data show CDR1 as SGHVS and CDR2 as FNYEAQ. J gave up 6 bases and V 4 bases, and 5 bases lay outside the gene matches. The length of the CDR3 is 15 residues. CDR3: CASSWPSGRDDTQYF. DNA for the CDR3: TGTGCCAGCAGCTGGCCTAGCGGGAGGGACGATACGCAGTATTTT.

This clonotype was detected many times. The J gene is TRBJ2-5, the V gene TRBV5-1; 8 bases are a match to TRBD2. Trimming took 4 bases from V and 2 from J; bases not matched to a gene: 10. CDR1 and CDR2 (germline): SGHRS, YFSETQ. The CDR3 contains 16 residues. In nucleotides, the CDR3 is TGCGCCAGCAGCCCTGGCCTCCGGGAGGGTCAAGAGACCCAGTACTTC. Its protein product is CASSPGLREGQETQYF. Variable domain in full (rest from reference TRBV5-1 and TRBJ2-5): KAGVTQTPRYLIKTRGQQVTLSCSPISGHRSVSWYQQTPGQGLQFLFEYFSETQRNKGNFPGRFSGRQFSNSRSEMNVSTLELGDSALYLCASSPGLREGQETQYFGPGTRLLVL.

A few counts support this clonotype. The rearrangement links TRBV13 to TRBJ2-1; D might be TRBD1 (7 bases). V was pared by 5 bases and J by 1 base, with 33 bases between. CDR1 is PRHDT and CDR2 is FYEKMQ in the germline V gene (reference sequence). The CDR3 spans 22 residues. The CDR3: CASSDPSLLPSRGAGSYNEQFF. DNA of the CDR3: TGTGCCAGCAGCGACCCAAGTTTACTCCCATCCAGGGGGGCCGGTTCCTACAATGAGCAGTTCTTC.

DNA of the CDR3: TGTGCCAGCAGCTTAGTACAGGGGGCCGGGGAGCTGTTTTTT. Translation gives CASSLVQGAGELFF. This chain joins TRBV7-9 and TRBJ2-2; 8 positions agree with TRBD1. Trimming cost V 1 base and J 6 bases; bases outside gene matches: 1. This CDR3 spans 14 amino acids. Germline V gives CDR1 SEHNR, CDR2 FQNEAQ (reference sequence).

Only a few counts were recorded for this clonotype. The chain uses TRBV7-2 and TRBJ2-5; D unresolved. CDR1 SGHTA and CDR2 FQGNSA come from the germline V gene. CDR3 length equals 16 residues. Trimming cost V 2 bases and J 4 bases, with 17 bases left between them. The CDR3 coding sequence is TGTGCCAGCAGCTTACACGGGCCTCAACACGGAGAGACCCAGTACTTC. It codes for CASSLHGPQHGETQYF.

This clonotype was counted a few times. The CDR3 coding sequence is TGTGCCAGCAGCCAAGCCCTCCCTTATACGCTCACCGGGGAGCTGTTTTTT. Translated: CASSQALPYTLTGELFF. V gene TRBV14 combines with J gene TRBJ2-2, with unresolved D. Trimming left V 1 base short and J 4 bases short, with 16 bases between. The CDR3 length is 17 residues. CDR1 and CDR2 (germline): SGHDN, FVKESK.

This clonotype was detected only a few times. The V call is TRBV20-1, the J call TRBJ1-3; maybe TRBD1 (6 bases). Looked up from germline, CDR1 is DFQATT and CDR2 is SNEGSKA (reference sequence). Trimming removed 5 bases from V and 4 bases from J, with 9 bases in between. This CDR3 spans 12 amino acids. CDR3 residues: CSARRGGNTIYF. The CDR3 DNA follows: TGCAGTGCTCGGAGGGGGGGAAACACCATATATTTT.

DNA of the CDR3: TGTGCCACCAACAGGGAAAACAATAATTCACCCCTCCACTTT. Its protein product is CATNRENNNSPLHF. V and J are TRBV10-3 and TRBJ1-6; a possible D gene is TRBD1 (6 bases). V shed 10 bases and J shed 5 bases, with 15 bases lying between them. The CDR3 contains 14 residues. Germline V gene lookup returns CDR1 ENHRY and CDR2 SYGVKD.

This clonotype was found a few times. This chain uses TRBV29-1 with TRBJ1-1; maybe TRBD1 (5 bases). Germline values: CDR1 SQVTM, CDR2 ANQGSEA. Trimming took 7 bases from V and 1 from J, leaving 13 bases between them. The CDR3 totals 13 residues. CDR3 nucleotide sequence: TGCAGCGCTGGGGACGGATGGAACACTGAAGCTTTCTTT. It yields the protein CSAGDGWNTEAFF. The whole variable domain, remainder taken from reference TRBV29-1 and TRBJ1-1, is SAVISQKPSRDICQRGTSLTIQCQVDSQVTMMFWYRQQPGQSLTLIATANQGSEATYESGFVIDKFPISRPNLTFSTLTVSNMSPEDSSIYLCSAGDGWNTEAFFGQGTRLTVV.

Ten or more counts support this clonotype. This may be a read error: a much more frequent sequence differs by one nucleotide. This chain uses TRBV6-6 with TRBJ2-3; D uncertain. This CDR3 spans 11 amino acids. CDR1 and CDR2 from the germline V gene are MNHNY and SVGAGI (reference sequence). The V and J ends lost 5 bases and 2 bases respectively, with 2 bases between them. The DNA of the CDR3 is TGTGCCAGCAGTATCACAGATACGCAGTATTTT. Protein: CASSITDTQYF.

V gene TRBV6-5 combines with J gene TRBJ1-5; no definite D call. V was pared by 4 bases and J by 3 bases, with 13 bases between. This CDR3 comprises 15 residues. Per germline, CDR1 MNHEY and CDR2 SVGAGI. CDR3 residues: CASSSTGTFNQPQHF. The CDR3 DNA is TGTGCCAGCAGTTCCACCGGAACCTTCAATCAGCCCCAGCATTTT.

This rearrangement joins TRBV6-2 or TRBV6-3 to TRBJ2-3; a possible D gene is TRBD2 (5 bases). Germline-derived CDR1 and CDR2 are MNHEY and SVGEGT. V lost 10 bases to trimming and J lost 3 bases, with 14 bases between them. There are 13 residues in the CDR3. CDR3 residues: CATTVRRTDTQYF. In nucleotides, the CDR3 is TGTGCCACAACGGTGAGGAGGACAGATACGCAGTATTTT.

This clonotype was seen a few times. For the CDR3, the DNA is TGCGCCAGCAGCTTCGAAGGTGTCGGGGGCGGCGGCTACACCTTC. Translation gives CASSFEGVGGGGYTF. The chain couples TRBV5-1 to TRBJ1-2, with a tentative D call TRBD1 (6 bases). V was clipped by 2 bases and J by 8 bases, with 19 bases between them. Germline CDR1 is SGHRS and CDR2 is YFSETQ. The CDR3 totals 15 residues.

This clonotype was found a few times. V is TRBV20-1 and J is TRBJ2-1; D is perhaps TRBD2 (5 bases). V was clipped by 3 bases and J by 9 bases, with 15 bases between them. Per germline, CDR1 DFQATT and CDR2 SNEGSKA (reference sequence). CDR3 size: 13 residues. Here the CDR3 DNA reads TGCAGTGCTAGCCCAACTACTAGGTTTGAGCAGTTCTTC. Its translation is CSASPTTRFEQFF.

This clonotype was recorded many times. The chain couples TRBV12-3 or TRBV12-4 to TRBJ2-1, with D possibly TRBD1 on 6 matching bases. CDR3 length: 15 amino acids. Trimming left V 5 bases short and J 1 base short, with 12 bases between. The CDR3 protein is CASSPLRGSYNEQFF. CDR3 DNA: TGTGCCAGCAGTCCTCTCAGGGGTTCCTACAATGAGCAGTTCTTC.

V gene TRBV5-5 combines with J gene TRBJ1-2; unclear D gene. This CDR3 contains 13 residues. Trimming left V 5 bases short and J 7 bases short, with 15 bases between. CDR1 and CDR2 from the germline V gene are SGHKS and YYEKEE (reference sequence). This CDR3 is CASRWEQLSGYTF. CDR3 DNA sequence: TGTGCCAGCAGGTGGGAACAGCTCAGTGGCTACACCTTC. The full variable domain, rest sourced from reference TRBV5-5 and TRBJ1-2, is DAGVTQSPTHLIKTRGQQVTLRCSPISGHKSVSWYQQVLGQGPQFIFQYYEKEERGRGNFPDRFSARQFPNYSSELNVNALLLGDSALYLCASRWEQLSGYTFGSGTRLTVV.

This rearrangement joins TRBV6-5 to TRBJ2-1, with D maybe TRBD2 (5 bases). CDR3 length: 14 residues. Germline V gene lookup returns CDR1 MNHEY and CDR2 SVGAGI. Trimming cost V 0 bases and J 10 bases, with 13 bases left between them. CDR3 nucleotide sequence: TGTGCCAGCAGTTACTCCCAGCTCCCGGGGGAGCAGTTCTTC. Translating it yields CASSYSQLPGEQFF.